Below are 20 T cell receptor beta chains sequenced from a single sample in a study of radiation and T cells in renal cell carcinoma. The protocol was immunoSEQ multiplex PCR, while the TCRdb copy is restricted to in-frame clones and leaves out a portion. The sample contains around 180,000 clones, about 87% of which appear only once. Time point of the sample: blood 4 weeks post-SBRT, at nephrectomy. Indicated treatment: 15 Gy SBRT to primary tumor, nephrectomy 4 weeks later. The sample consisted of blood, taken from a patient whose treatment included radiotherapy and nephrectomy. The receptors originated from a woman in her fifties or sixties with renal cell carcinoma.

The V call is TRBV5-1, the J call TRBJ1-5; 7 nucleotides agree with TRBD1. Per the germline V gene, CDR1 is SGHRS and CDR2 is YFSETQ. There are 19 residues in the CDR3. The ends lost 3 bases at V and 3 bases at J; junction bases unmatched: 18. The DNA of the CDR3 is TGCGCCAGCAGCTCTGTACCGCAGGACAGGCGAAGTTACAATCAGCCCCAGCATTTT. This translates into CASSSVPQDRRSYNQPQHF.

The J gene is TRBJ1-3, the V gene TRBV11-2, with D possibly matching TRBD1 (5 bases). The CDR3 sequence is 15 residues long. The germline V gene encodes CDR1 SGHAT and CDR2 FQNNGV. The germline V and J ends were trimmed by 1 base and 0 bases, with 7 bases remaining between them. Here the CDR3 DNA reads TGTGCCAGCAGCTTAGCAGGACACTCTGGAAACACCATATATTTT. Its protein is CASSLAGHSGNTIYF.

The chain uses TRBV15 and TRBJ1-2; D gene unclear. The germline V and J ends were trimmed by 0 bases and 4 bases, with 3 bases remaining between them. CDR1 and CDR2 from the germline V gene are LNHNV and YYDKDF (reference sequence). The CDR3 extends over 12 amino acids. The CDR3 coding sequence is TGTGCCACCAGCAGAGACCTCTATGGCTACACCTTC. Its protein product is CATSRDLYGYTF.

The chain is built from TRBV30 and TRBJ2-7, with 13 bases that match TRBD2. Losses at the gene ends were 1 base for V and 12 bases for J; bases not matched to a gene: 12. In germline, CDR1 is GTSNPN, CDR2 SVGIG (reference sequence). The CDR3 totals 15 residues. The CDR3 nucleotides read TGTGCCTGGAGTGCGGACTCGGGACTAGCGGGGACTCTGTACTTC. Amino acids: CAWSADSGLAGTLYF.

The J gene is TRBJ2-7, the V gene TRBV10-3, with a weak D call TRBD2 (6 bases). The length of the CDR3 is 13 residues. Trimming stripped 6 bases from V and 6 bases from J, with 15 bases between. Germline V gene lookup returns CDR1 ENHRY and CDR2 SYGVKD. The CDR3, as DNA: TGTGCCATCAGACCCGGGACTCCCGGCGAGCAGTACTTC. This codes for CAIRPGTPGEQYF.

The chain joins TRBV5-1 to TRBJ2-7; 7 bases align to TRBD1. The CDR3 length is 15 residues. V lost 0 bases and J lost 2; bases outside the gene matches: 5. Germline CDR1 reads SGHRS; CDR2 reads YFSETQ. In DNA, the CDR3 is TGCGCCAGCAGCTTGGGGCAGGGGGTAACCTACGAGCAGTACTTC. As protein: CASSLGQGVTYEQYF.

V usage is TRBV7-9 and J usage is TRBJ1-6; TRBD1 aligns across 9 bases. CDR3 length: 16 residues. The V gene's germline CDR1 is SEHNR and CDR2 FQNEAQ (reference sequence). Germline trimming cut 4 bases from V and 9 bases from J; bases unmatched to any gene: 10. CDR3 sequence reads: CASSSVPGQGVSPLHF. The DNA of the CDR3 is TGTGCCAGCAGCTCCGTACCGGGACAGGGTGTTTCACCCCTCCACTTT.

The CDR3 DNA reads as TGTGCCAGCAGTGGTTTCCCGGGACAGCCTTGGGAGACCCAGTACTTC. It is translated as CASSGFPGQPWETQYF. The chain carries TRBV6-1 and TRBJ2-5, with 7 positions matching TRBD1. The V segment lost 4 bases and the J segment 5 bases; nucleotides outside the gene matches: 13. Germline CDR1 is MNHNS and CDR2 is SASEGT. The CDR3 is 16 amino acids.

The sample holds one count of this clone. The DNA for the CDR3 is TGTGCCAGCAGCTTAGGGAGGGGGCGCGGGAATGAGCAGTTCTTC. Protein product: CASSLGRGRGNEQFF. The chain couples TRBV11-3 to TRBJ2-1, with D possibly being TRBD1 (7 bases). With 1 base removed from V and 7 bases from J, the gap between germline ends came to 14 bases. This CDR3 spans 15 amino acids. The germline V gene has CDR1 SGHNT and CDR2 YENEEA. The variable domain in full, completed from reference TRBV11-3 and TRBJ2-1, reads EAGVVQSPRYKIIEKKQPVAFWCNPISGHNTLYWYLQNLGQGPELLIRYENEEAVDDSQLPKDRFSAERLKGVDSTLKIQPAELGDSAVYLCASSLGRGRGNEQFFGPGTRLTVL.

The gene calls are TRBV5-6 and TRBJ2-5; TRBD2 is a possible D gene (5 bases). This CDR3 comprises 15 residues. The V end was cut by 1 base, the J end by 4 bases, with 14 bases between. Germline CDR1 is SGHDT and CDR2 is YYEEEE. For the CDR3, the DNA is TGTGCCAGCAGCTTGTTCGGCGGGCCGAGAGAGACCCAGTACTTC. Translated, it gives CASSLFGGPRETQYF.

V gene TRBV2 combines with J gene TRBJ2-7; a possible D gene is TRBD2 (6 bases). This CDR3 comprises 13 residues. V lost 4 bases to trimming and J lost 2 bases, with 9 bases between them. Per the germline V gene, CDR1 is SNHLY and CDR2 is FYNNEI. The CDR3 loop is CASSGRVPYEQYF. CDR3 sequence (DNA): TGTGCCAGCAGTGGGAGGGTACCCTACGAGCAGTACTTC.

This chain connects TRBV9 to TRBJ2-5; 7 bases agree with TRBD1. The CDR3 is 15 residues long. The germline V gene has CDR1 SGDLS and CDR2 YYNGEE. V was clipped by 4 bases and J by 1 base; unmatched bases: 7. CDR3 loop: CASSPRDRVQETQYF. Here the CDR3 DNA reads TGTGCCAGCAGCCCCCGAGACAGGGTCCAAGAGACCCAGTACTTC.

V is TRBV4-3 and J is TRBJ1-5; possibly TRBD1 for D (5 bases). This CDR3 has 15 amino acids. Germline CDR1 reads LGHNA; CDR2 reads YSLEER. V gave up 0 bases and J gave up 3 bases, with 9 bases separating them. In nucleotides, the CDR3 is TGCGCCAGCAGCCAAGATGTGACAGTCAATCAGCCCCAGCATTTT. It encodes CASSQDVTVNQPQHF.

This clone was found once. The rearrangement uses TRBV6-1 and TRBJ2-3, with D unresolved. Germline CDR1 and CDR2: MNHNS and SASEGT. CDR3 size: 16 residues. The V end was cut by 0 bases, the J end by 1 base, with 11 bases between. The CDR3 DNA follows: TGTGCCAGCAGTGAAGCTTTGGGGTCGGGCACAGATACGCAGTATTTT. Protein product: CASSEALGSGTDTQYF.

The V call is TRBV2, the J call TRBJ2-1, with 7 bases that match TRBD1. CDR1 SNHLY and CDR2 FYNNEI come from the germline V gene. V lost 4 bases and J lost 2; bases outside the gene matches: 5. The CDR3 totals 15 residues. For the CDR3, the DNA is TGTGCCAGCAGTGTTCTGCAGGGGGCCTACAATGAGCAGTTCTTC. It encodes CASSVLQGAYNEQFF.

The J gene is TRBJ1-4, the V gene TRBV2, with TRBD1 matching 7 bases. Germline trimming cut 6 bases from V and 2 bases from J; bases unmatched to any gene: 9. Germline CDR1 is SNHLY and CDR2 is FYNNEI. The CDR3 covers 16 residues. The CDR3 spells CASSDRQGRTNEKLFF. The CDR3 nucleotides read TGTGCCAGCAGCGACCGACAGGGTCGCACTAATGAAAAACTGTTTTTT.

The chain has TRBV14 and TRBJ2-5, with TRBD1 identical over 8 bases. The CDR3 is 14 residues long. J gave up 5 bases and V 1 base, and 3 bases lay outside the gene matches. In germline, CDR1 is SGHDN, CDR2 FVKESK. CDR3 sequence (DNA): TGTGCCAGCAGCCAAGTTCAGGGGGCCGAGACCCAGTACTTC. Protein: CASSQVQGAETQYF. The full variable domain, in which reference TRBV14 and TRBJ2-5 provide the parts outside the CDR3, is EAGVTQFPSHSVIEKGQTVTLRCDPISGHDNLYWYRRVMGKEIKFLLHFVKESKQDESGMPNNRFLAERTGGTYSTLKVQPAELEDSGVYFCASSQVQGAETQYFGPGTRLLVL.

V and J are TRBV2 and TRBJ1-3; 7 nucleotides match TRBD1. Trimming took 5 bases from V and 4 from J; bases not matched to a gene: 5. This CDR3 region has 14 residues. Germline loops: CDR1 SNHLY, CDR2 FYNNEI. The CDR3 nucleotides read TGTGCCAGCAGTCCAGGGACAGCGGGAAACACCATATATTTT. Protein: CASSPGTAGNTIYF.

J is TRBJ2-3 and V is TRBV7-2; 11 bases agree with TRBD2. Unmatched junction bases numbered 6, after V lost 1 base and J lost 0 bases. CDR3 length: 18 residues. Germline V gene sequence: CDR1 SGHTA, CDR2 FQGNSA. CDR3 amino acids: CASSLGSSGGTSTDTQYF. The DNA for the CDR3 is TGTGCCAGCAGCTTAGGTTCTAGCGGGGGGACTAGCACAGATACGCAGTATTTT. The whole variable domain, remainder taken from reference TRBV7-2 and TRBJ2-3, is GAGVSQSPSNKVTEKGKDVELRCDPISGHTALYWYRQSLGQGLEFLIYFQGNSAPDKSGLPSDRFSAERTGGSVSTLTIQRTQQEDSAVYLCASSLGSSGGTSTDTQYFGPGTRLTVL.

The chain links TRBV5-4 to TRBJ2-7, with 9 positions matching TRBD1. Germline CDR1 is SGHNT and CDR2 is YYREEE (reference sequence). Trimming at V came to 4 bases and at J to 5 bases, leaving 10 bases not matched to a gene. The CDR3 has 15 amino acids. The CDR3 reads CASSLTGTGTNEQYF. For the CDR3, the DNA is TGTGCCAGCAGCCTTACGGGGACAGGGACGAACGAGCAGTACTTC.